One and the same sample provided the 31 T cell receptor beta chains below, sequenced in a study of T-cell memory formation after mild COVID-19. TCRdb fed the 5' RACE reads into MiXCR, producing one record per CDR3 protein. This sample yields around 410,000 distinct CDR3 sequences, of which more than 20% are seen a single time; about an eighth belongs to the top ten. Sequenced: PBMCs or a T cell subset sorted from them (not recorded which). The receptors originated from an adult woman who had mild COVID-19 (a few samples of this study predate the infection). Cell type and time point are not known.

This clonotype was picked up a small number of times. CDR3 protein: CASSSDSGHEQYF. CDR3 coding DNA: TGTGCCAGCAGCTCAGATTCGGGCCACGAGCAGTACTTC. The chain is built from TRBV12-3 or TRBV12-4 and TRBJ2-7, with unresolved D. This CDR3 spans 13 amino acids. V was shortened by 6 bases and J by 5 bases, with 14 bases between the two germline ends.

This clonotype was observed a few times. This sequence joins TRBV14 and TRBJ2-7; unclear D gene. The CDR3 is made up of 14 amino acids. The V and J ends lost 2 bases and 2 bases respectively, with 10 bases between them. Germline lookup yields CDR1 SGHDN and CDR2 FVKESK. CDR3 residues: CASSQPFSPYEQYF. The DNA for the CDR3 is TGTGCCAGCAGCCAACCCTTCAGTCCCTACGAGCAGTACTTC.

Only a few counts were recorded for this clonotype. The chain links TRBV20-1 to TRBJ2-3, with 12 nucleotides matching TRBD2. After removal of 0 bases from V and 0 bases from J, the junction contained 4 bases not matched to a gene. The CDR3 runs to 17 residues. Germline CDR1 DFQATT, CDR2 SNEGSKA (reference sequence). CDR3 nucleotide sequence: TGCAGTGCTAGAGATGTTGGACTAGCGGGGAGCACAGATACGCAGTATTTT. This encodes CSARDVGLAGSTDTQYF.

The J gene is TRBJ1-1, the V gene TRBV5-6; TRBD1 might be the D (5 bases). This CDR3 is built from 13 residues. Between the trimmed V and J ends, which lost 6 bases and 5 bases, there was a span of 14 bases. CDR1 and CDR2 (germline): SGHDT, YYEEEE. The CDR3: CASTLLGGTEAFF. CDR3 nucleotides: TGTGCCAGCACCCTCCTGGGGGGAACTGAAGCTTTCTTT.

This clonotype has more than one count but fewer than ten. The chain carries TRBV5-1 and TRBJ1-6; 10 bases are shared with TRBD1. Germline CDR1 reads SGHRS; CDR2 reads YFSETQ. This CDR3 has 16 amino acids. V lost 4 bases and J lost 7; bases outside the gene matches: 8. The CDR3: CASSPGTGVGNSPLHF. The CDR3 nucleotides read TGCGCCAGCAGCCCCGGGACAGGGGTTGGGAATTCACCCCTCCACTTT.

This chain links TRBV21-1 with TRBJ2-7; the table gives TRBD2 as D, unverified against the DNA. TRBV21-1 is noted as a pseudogene. The CDR3 totals 18 residues. As DNA, the CDR3 is TGTGCCAGCAGCAAAGAAGGTAGCGGGAGGGCCAATACCCACGAGCAGTACTTC. It is translated as CASSKEGSGRANTHEQYF.

This clonotype appeared a few times. V is TRBV11-2 and J is TRBJ2-7; D might be TRBD2 (5 bases). Germline loops: CDR1 SGHAT, CDR2 FQNNGV. The CDR3 loop spans 14 amino acids. Trimming took off 5 bases at V and 1 base at J, with 12 bases between the two ends. This CDR3 reads CASSHLSGSYEQYF. Here the CDR3 DNA reads TGTGCCAGCAGCCACCTGAGCGGATCCTACGAGCAGTACTTC.

The J gene is TRBJ2-2, the V gene TRBV3-1; no clear D gene. V was pared by 1 base and J by 4 bases, with 10 bases between. Germline lookup yields CDR1 LGHDT and CDR2 YNNKEL (reference sequence). The length of the CDR3 is 15 residues. CDR3 sequence: CASSQVVGSTGELFF. The CDR3 DNA follows: TGTGCCAGCAGCCAAGTTGTCGGCTCCACCGGGGAGCTGTTTTTT.

In its sample, this clonotype was seen a few times. This chain uses TRBV4-3 with TRBJ2-7; either TRBD1 or TRBD2 may supply D (5 bases each). Germline values: CDR1 LGHNA, CDR2 YSLEER. The ends were cut back, 0 bases at V and 6 bases at J, with 18 bases in the middle. This CDR3 is built from 16 residues. Written as DNA, the CDR3 is TGCGCCAGCAGCCAAGATCTGGGAGAAGGGGCGAGCGAGCAGTACTTC. It codes for CASSQDLGEGASEQYF.

This clonotype showed up just a few times. This rearrangement joins TRBV20-1 to TRBJ1-5, with TRBD1 identical over 7 bases. Trimming at V came to 0 bases and at J to 5 bases, leaving 4 bases not matched to a gene. CDR1 and CDR2 from the germline V gene are DFQATT and SNEGSKA (reference sequence). The CDR3 length is 14 residues. The CDR3 DNA follows: TGCAGTGCTAGAGATCAGGGGGACTATCAGCCCCAGCATTTT. This translates into CSARDQGDYQPQHF.

This clonotype showed up just a few times. V is TRBV12-3 or TRBV12-4 and J is TRBJ2-1; D unresolved. Deletions cut 8 bases from V and 15 bases from J, with 17 bases between. There are 11 residues in the CDR3. Written as DNA, the CDR3 is TGTGCCAGCGGAGAGGCGGTGGTTCGGTTCTTC. This codes for CASGEAVVRFF.

This clonotype was found a few times. J is TRBJ2-4 and V is TRBV3-1, with D hard to call. This CDR3 comprises 14 residues. Germline lookup yields CDR1 LGHDT and CDR2 YNNKEL (reference sequence). Trimming shortened V by 1 base and J by 0 bases, and 4 bases separated the two germline ends. The CDR3 region is CASSQGVAKNIQYF. The CDR3 nucleotides read TGTGCCAGCAGCCAAGGGGTAGCCAAAAACATTCAGTACTTC.

V usage is TRBV27 and J usage is TRBJ2-7, with TRBD2 as a possible D gene (6 bases). This CDR3 has 16 residues. Germline lookup yields CDR1 MNHEY and CDR2 SMNVEV (reference sequence). V gave up 2 bases and J gave up 0 bases, with 14 bases separating them. The CDR3 bases are TGTGCCAGCAGTTTACGGGGGACGGATAGCTCCTACGAGCAGTACTTC. Its translation: CASSLRGTDSSYEQYF.

This chain joins TRBV29-1 and TRBJ2-3, with unresolved D. V was trimmed by 4 bases and J by 4 bases, leaving 15 bases between them. Germline V gene lookup returns CDR1 SQVTM and CDR2 ANQGSEA. The CDR3 extends over 14 amino acids. Written as DNA, the CDR3 is TGCAGCGTTGTTGAGCGTAACAGCGCAGATACGCAGTATTTT. This gives the protein CSVVERNSADTQYF.

The chain joins TRBV7-9 to TRBJ1-2; 8 bases map to TRBD1. There are 15 residues in the CDR3. V shed 7 bases, J shed 3 bases, and the junction held 10 bases outside the gene matches. The V gene's germline CDR1 is SEHNR and CDR2 FQNEAQ (reference sequence). CDR3: CASIPQGAGDYGYTF. The DNA for the CDR3 is TGTGCCAGCATCCCCCAGGGGGCAGGGGACTATGGCTACACCTTC.

This clonotype was detected a few times. The chain combines TRBV12-3 or TRBV12-4 with TRBJ2-4, with D possibly being TRBD2 (5 bases). The CDR3 spans 15 residues. The ends were cut back, 7 bases at V and 8 bases at J, with 21 bases in the middle. The CDR3 nucleotides read TGTGCCAGCACCCCCGACCCAGACACTAGGTACATTCAGTACTTC. Encoded protein: CASTPDPDTRYIQYF.

This clonotype was observed a few times. This chain connects TRBV5-4 to TRBJ1-4; 7 bases agree with TRBD1. J lost 6 bases, V lost 4 bases, and 9 bases had no gene match. Per germline, CDR1 SGHNT and CDR2 YYREEE (reference sequence). The CDR3 length is 15 residues. CDR3 sequence (DNA): TGTGCCAGCAGCGACCAAACAGGGGTCGATGAAAAACTGTTTTTT. It yields the protein CASSDQTGVDEKLFF.

This clonotype was counted between two and nine times. The chain recombines TRBV7-9 with TRBJ2-7, with TRBD2 matching 9 bases. Germline CDR1 is SEHNR and CDR2 is FQNEAQ (reference sequence). The V gene end was trimmed by 5 bases and the J gene end by 0 bases; junction bases not matched to a gene: 11. The CDR3 contains 17 residues. The CDR3 region has the DNA TGTGCCAGCAGCCATATGGTGACTAGCGGTAGCTCCTACGAGCAGTACTTC. Translating it yields CASSHMVTSGSSYEQYF.

This chain joins TRBV7-8 and TRBJ1-2; D not resolved. V lost 1 base, J lost 4 bases, and 13 bases lay in between. This CDR3 is 15 amino acids long. CDR1 is SGHVS and CDR2 is FQNEAQ in the germline V gene. The CDR3 sequence: CASSLEDGTPYGYTF. The CDR3, as DNA: TGTGCCAGCAGCTTAGAGGACGGAACCCCCTATGGCTACACCTTC.

This clonotype appeared many times. Written as DNA, the CDR3 is TGCAGTGCTAGAGGCACAGGGGCGCTGACCGGGGAGCTGTTTTTT. This codes for CSARGTGALTGELFF. The chain has TRBV20-1 and TRBJ2-2, with 7 positions matching TRBD1. Trimming took 1 base from V and 5 from J; bases not matched to a gene: 7. CDR3 length: 15 residues. Germline lookup yields CDR1 DFQATT and CDR2 SNEGSKA (reference sequence).

The chain joins TRBV4-3 to TRBJ2-3, with 8 bases aligning to TRBD1. Germline V gene data show CDR1 as LGHNA and CDR2 as YSLEER. This CDR3 region has 17 residues. Unmatched junction bases numbered 7, after V lost 0 bases and J lost 2 bases. CDR3: CASSQDPGGPVTDTQYF. Written as DNA, the CDR3 is TGCGCCAGCAGCCAAGATCCAGGGGGCCCCGTCACAGATACGCAGTATTTT.

This chain connects TRBV5-1 to TRBJ2-7; the D gene is possibly TRBD2 (6 bases). This CDR3 spans 16 amino acids. In germline, CDR1 is SGHRS, CDR2 YFSETQ. V was pared by 4 bases and J by 0 bases, with 17 bases between. CDR3 coding DNA: TGCGCCAGCAGCCACCGGAGGGGCCCAAGCTCCTACGAGCAGTACTTC. Translated: CASSHRRGPSSYEQYF.

V gene TRBV7-9 combines with J gene TRBJ2-5; possibly TRBD2 for D (5 bases). V was pared by 4 bases and J by 2 bases, with 11 bases between. Germline V gene lookup returns CDR1 SEHNR and CDR2 FQNEAQ (reference sequence). The CDR3 loop spans 14 amino acids. Written as DNA, the CDR3 is TGTGCCAGCAGCTCCCGGGGAAGACAAGAGACCCAGTACTTC. It is translated as CASSSRGRQETQYF.

This clonotype showed up just a few times. J is TRBJ2-7 and V is TRBV25-1, with a tentative D call TRBD2 (5 bases). The length of the CDR3 is 12 residues. CDR1 and CDR2 from the germline V gene are MGHDK and SYGVNS. The ends were cut back, 1 base at V and 8 bases at J, with 9 bases in the middle. CDR3 bases: TGTGCCAGCAGTGAATCAAGCGGAAAGCAGTACTTC. Encoded protein: CASSESSGKQYF.

This clonotype was seen only a few times. A junction boundary mismatches the germline segment, possibly from a read error. The chain recombines TRBV12-3 or TRBV12-4 with TRBJ2-3; no firm D call. The CDR3 spans 13 residues. CDR3 amino acids: CASWSESTYTQYF. The CDR3 bases are TGTGCCAGTTGGAGCGAGTCCACATATACGCAGTATTTT.

This clonotype was found a few times. V gene TRBV4-2 combines with J gene TRBJ2-7; 13 bases fit TRBD2. Trimming removed 1 base from V and 6 bases from J; junction bases left unmatched: 6. The CDR3 spans 16 residues. Looked up from germline, CDR1 is LGHNA and CDR2 is YNFKEQ. The DNA of the CDR3 is TGTGCCAGCAGCCAAGGTAGGACTAGCGGGAGAGGCGAGCAGTACTTC. Its translation is CASSQGRTSGRGEQYF.

V is TRBV15 and J is TRBJ2-1; 8 bases map to TRBD2. The CDR3 is 15 residues long. Germline CDR1 LNHNV, CDR2 YYDKDF (reference sequence). Unmatched junction bases numbered 10, after V lost 6 bases and J lost 6 bases. This CDR3 is CATRGLAGSLNEQFF. The CDR3 region has the DNA TGTGCCACCAGGGGATTAGCGGGAAGTCTCAATGAGCAGTTCTTC. Looking up the rest from reference TRBV15 and TRBJ2-1 gives the full variable domain: DAMVIQNPRYQVTQFGKPVTLSCSQTLNHNVMYWYQQKSSQAPKLLFHYYDKDFNNEADTPDNFQSRRPNTSFCFLDIRSPGLGDTAMYLCATRGLAGSLNEQFFGPGTRLTVL.

The V gene is TRBV5-1, the J gene TRBJ2-1; D unresolved. Trimming removed 0 bases at V and 6 bases at J, with 10 bases between. Germline CDR1 is SGHRS and CDR2 is YFSETQ. This CDR3 contains 14 residues. This CDR3 is CASSLDAGPNEQFF. The CDR3 DNA sequence: TGCGCCAGCAGCTTGGATGCCGGCCCCAATGAGCAGTTCTTC.

This clonotype was recorded many times. The rearrangement uses TRBV5-1 and TRBJ1-1; tentative D call: TRBD1 (5 bases). V lost 0 bases to trimming and J lost 4 bases, with 10 bases between them. Looked up from germline, CDR1 is SGHRS and CDR2 is YFSETQ. The CDR3 has 14 residues. Here the CDR3 DNA reads TGCGCCAGCAGCTTGGATGGGGCCGGCACTGAAGCTTTCTTT. This codes for CASSLDGAGTEAFF.

This clonotype was seen a few times. Compared with germline, one end of the junction differs, possibly owing to a read error. The gene calls are TRBV7-7 and TRBJ2-7; perhaps TRBD2 as D (6 bases). The germline V gene encodes CDR1 SSHAT and CDR2 FNYEAQ (reference sequence). CDR3 length equals 15 residues. Here the CDR3 DNA reads TGTGCTAGCAGCTTATCCCCGGGAGAGAACTACGAGCAGTACTTC. It translates to CASSLSPGENYEQYF.

This chain connects TRBV4-1 to TRBJ1-1, with no clear D. This CDR3 comprises 12 residues. From germline, CDR1 is MGHRA and CDR2 YSYEKL. V dropped 2 bases and J dropped 6 bases, with 7 bases sitting between them. CDR3 DNA: TGCGCCAGCAGCCAACCCTCTCCTGAAGCTTTCTTT. Translating it yields CASSQPSPEAFF.